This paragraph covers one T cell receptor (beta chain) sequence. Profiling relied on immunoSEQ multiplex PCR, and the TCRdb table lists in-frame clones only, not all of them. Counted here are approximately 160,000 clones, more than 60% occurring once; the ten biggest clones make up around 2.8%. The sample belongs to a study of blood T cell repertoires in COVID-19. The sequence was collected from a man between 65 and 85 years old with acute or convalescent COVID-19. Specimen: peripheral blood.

The CDR3 DNA is TGTGCCAGCAGCTTAGACGGCAGGGGCAACGGGGAGCTGTTTTTT. It translates to CASSLDGRGNGELFF. This chain links TRBV7-9 with TRBJ2-2; D perhaps matches TRBD1 (6 bases). Trimming took 1 base from V and 7 from J, leaving 13 bases between them. The CDR3 has 15 residues. Germline CDR1 and CDR2: SEHNR and FQNEAQ (reference sequence).